This T cell receptor (beta chain) comes out of a study of blood T cells in healthy people across ages. The germline CDR1 and CDR2 sequences are SNHLY and FYNNEI. Trimming left V 5 bases short and J 7 bases short, with 21 bases between. This CDR3 spans 15 amino acids. Remarks on this clonotype: The antigen is not known.

There were healthy Caucasian individuals from Russia, aged about 6 to 100, serving as donors. Study findings and constraints: What prevented conclusive comparison of naive and antigen-experienced cells was that PBMCs were unsorted.

Through a sample-barcoded 5' primer and a J-beta primer mix, a second PCR was run for roughly 6 to 12 cycles. TCRdb analysed the 5' RACE reads with MiXCR anew, one entry per CDR3 protein. The sample includes about 700,000 distinct CDR3 sequences, 32% of them seen just once. The rearrangement links TRBV2 to TRBJ2-7; perhaps TRBD1 as D (5 bases). Source material: blood. This TCR came from an elderly woman in good health. The CDR3 region is CASSPNAPGPGEQYF. The CDR3, as DNA: TGTGCCAGCAGTCCGAATGCGCCAGGGCCAGGGGAGCAGTACTTC.